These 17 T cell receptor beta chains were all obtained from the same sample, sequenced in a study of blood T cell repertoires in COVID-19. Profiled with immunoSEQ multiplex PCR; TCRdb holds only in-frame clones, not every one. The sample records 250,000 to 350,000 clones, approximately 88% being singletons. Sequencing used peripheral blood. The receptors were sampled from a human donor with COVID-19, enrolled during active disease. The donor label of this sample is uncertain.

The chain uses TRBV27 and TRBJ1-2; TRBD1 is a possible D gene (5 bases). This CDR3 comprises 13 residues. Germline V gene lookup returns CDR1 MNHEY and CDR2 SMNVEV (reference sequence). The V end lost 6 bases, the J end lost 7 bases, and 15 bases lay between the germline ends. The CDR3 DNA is TGTGCCAGCAGCCCAGGGTCAAGTCGTGGCTACACCTTC. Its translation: CASSPGSSRGYTF.

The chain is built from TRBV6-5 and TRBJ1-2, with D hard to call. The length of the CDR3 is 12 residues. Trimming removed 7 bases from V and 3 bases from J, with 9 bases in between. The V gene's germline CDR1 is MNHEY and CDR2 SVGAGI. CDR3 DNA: TGTGCCAGCAAGACGAGCGACTATGGCTACACCTTC. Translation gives CASKTSDYGYTF.

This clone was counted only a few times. CDR3 protein: CASSSKFSGGSSPLHF. Here the CDR3 DNA reads TGTGCCAGCAGTTCTAAATTCTCAGGGGGTAGCTCACCCCTCCACTTT. The chain couples TRBV28 to TRBJ1-6, with 7 positions matching TRBD1. The CDR3 loop spans 16 amino acids. Trimming removed 4 bases from V and 10 bases from J; junction bases left unmatched: 13. Germline-derived CDR1 and CDR2 are MDHEN and SYDVKM.

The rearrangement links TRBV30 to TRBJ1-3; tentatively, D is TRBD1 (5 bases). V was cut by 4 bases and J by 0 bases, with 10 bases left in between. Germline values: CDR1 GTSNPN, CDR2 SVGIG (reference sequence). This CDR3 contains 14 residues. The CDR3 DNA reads TGTGCCTGGAATGACAGAAACTCTGGAAACACCATATATTTT. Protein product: CAWNDRNSGNTIYF.

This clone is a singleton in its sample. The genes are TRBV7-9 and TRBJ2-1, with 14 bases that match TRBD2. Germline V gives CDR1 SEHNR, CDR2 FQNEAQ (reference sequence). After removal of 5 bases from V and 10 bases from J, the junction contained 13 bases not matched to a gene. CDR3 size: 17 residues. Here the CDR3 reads CASSHPVGTSGSFEQFF. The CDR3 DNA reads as TGTGCCAGCAGCCATCCTGTGGGGACTAGCGGGAGCTTCGAGCAGTTCTTC.

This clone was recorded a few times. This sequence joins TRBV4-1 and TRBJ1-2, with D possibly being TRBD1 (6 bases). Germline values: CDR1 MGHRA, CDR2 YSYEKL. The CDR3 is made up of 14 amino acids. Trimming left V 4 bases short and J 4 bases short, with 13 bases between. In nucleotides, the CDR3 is TGCGCCAGCAGCCGCACAGGGTCGGCCTATGGCTACACCTTC. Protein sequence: CASSRTGSAYGYTF.

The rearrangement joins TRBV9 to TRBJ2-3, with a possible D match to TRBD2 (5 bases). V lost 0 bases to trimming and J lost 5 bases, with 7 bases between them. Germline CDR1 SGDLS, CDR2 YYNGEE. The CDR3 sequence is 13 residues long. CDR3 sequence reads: CASSVGGQDTQYF. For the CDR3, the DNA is TGTGCCAGCAGCGTAGGCGGGCAAGATACGCAGTATTTT.

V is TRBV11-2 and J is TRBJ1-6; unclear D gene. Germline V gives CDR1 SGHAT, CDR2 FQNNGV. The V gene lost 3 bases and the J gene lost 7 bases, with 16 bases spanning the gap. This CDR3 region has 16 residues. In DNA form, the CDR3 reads TGTGCCAGCAGCTTTTTTGCAGGAGGTTACAATTCACCCCTCCACTTT. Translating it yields CASSFFAGGYNSPLHF.

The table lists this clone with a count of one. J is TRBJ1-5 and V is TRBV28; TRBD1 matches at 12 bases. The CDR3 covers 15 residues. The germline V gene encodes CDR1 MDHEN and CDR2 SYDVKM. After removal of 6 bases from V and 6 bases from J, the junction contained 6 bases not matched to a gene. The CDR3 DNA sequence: TGTGCCAGCAGGGCCGGGGACAGGGGGCTTCAGCCCCAGCATTTT. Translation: CASRAGDRGLQPQHF.

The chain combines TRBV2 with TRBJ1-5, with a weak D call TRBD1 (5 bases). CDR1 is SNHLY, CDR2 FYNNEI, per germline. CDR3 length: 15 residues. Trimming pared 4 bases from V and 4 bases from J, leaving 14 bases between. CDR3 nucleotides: TGTGCCAGCAGTGCATCACGGGGGTGGAATCAGCCCCAGCATTTT. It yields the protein CASSASRGWNQPQHF.

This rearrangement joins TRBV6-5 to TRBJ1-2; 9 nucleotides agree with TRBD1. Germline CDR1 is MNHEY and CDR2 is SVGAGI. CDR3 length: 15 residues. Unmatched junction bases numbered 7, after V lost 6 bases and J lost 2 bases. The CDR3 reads CASRDTGGTNYGYTF. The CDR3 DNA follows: TGTGCCAGCAGAGATACAGGGGGCACGAACTATGGCTACACCTTC.

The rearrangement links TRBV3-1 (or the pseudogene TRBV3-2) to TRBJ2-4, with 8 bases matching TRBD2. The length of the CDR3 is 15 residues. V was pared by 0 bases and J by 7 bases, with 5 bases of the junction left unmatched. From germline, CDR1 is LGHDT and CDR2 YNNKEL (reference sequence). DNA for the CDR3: TGTGCCAGCAGCCAAGACAGCGGGAGCTTTAACATTCAGTACTTC. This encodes CASSQDSGSFNIQYF.

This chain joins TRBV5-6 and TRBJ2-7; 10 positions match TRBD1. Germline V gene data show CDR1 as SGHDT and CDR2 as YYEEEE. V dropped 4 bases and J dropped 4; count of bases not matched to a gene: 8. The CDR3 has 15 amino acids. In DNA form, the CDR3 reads TGTGCCAGCAGCCCGGACAGGGGGAAAGGTTACGAGCAGTACTTC. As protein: CASSPDRGKGYEQYF.

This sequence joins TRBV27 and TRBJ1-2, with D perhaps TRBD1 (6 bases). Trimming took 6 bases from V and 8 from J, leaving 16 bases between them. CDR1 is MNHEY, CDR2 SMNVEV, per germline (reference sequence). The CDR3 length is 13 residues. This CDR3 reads CASSPRGLRGYTF. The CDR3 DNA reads TGTGCCAGCAGCCCCAGGGGCCTGAGGGGCTACACCTTC.

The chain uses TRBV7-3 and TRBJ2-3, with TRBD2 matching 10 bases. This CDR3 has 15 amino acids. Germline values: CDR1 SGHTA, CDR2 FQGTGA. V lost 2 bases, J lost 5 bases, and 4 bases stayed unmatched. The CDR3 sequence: CASSLLAGDVDTQYF. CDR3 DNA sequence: TGTGCCAGCAGCTTACTAGCGGGAGATGTAGATACGCAGTATTTT.

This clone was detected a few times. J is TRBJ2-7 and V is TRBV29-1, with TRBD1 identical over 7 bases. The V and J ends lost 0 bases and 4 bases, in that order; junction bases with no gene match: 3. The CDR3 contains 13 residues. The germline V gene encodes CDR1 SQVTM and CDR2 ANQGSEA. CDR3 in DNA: TGCAGCGTTGAAGACCCACAGGGGTACGAGCAGTACTTC. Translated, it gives CSVEDPQGYEQYF.

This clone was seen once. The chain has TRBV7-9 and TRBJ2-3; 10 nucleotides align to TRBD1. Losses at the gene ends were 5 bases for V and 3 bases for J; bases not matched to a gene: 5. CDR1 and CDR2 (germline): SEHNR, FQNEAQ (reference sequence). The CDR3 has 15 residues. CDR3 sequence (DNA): TGTGCCAGCAGCCCGACAGGGGGCGCAACAGATACGCAGTATTTT. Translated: CASSPTGGATDTQYF.